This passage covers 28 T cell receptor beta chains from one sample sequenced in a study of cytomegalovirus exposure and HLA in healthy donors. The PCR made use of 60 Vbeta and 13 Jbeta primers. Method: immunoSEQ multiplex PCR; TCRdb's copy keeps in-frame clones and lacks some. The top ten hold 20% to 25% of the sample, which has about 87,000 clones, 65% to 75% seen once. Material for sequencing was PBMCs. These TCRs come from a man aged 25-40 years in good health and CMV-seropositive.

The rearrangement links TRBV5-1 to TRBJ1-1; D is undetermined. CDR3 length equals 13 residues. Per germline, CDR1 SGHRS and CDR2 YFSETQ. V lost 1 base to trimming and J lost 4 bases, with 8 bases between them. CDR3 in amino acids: CASSLREPTEAFF. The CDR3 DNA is TGCGCCAGCAGCTTGCGAGAACCCACTGAAGCTTTCTTT.

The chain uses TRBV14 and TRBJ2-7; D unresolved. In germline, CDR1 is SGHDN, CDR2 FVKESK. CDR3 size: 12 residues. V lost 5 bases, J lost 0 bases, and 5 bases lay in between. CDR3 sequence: CASSSSSYEQYF. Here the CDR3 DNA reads TGTGCCAGCAGCTCGAGCTCCTACGAGCAGTACTTC. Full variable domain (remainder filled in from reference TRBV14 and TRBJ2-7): EAGVTQFPSHSVIEKGQTVTLRCDPISGHDNLYWYRRVMGKEIKFLLHFVKESKQDESGMPNNRFLAERTGGTYSTLKVQPAELEDSGVYFCASSSSSYEQYFGPGTRLTVT.

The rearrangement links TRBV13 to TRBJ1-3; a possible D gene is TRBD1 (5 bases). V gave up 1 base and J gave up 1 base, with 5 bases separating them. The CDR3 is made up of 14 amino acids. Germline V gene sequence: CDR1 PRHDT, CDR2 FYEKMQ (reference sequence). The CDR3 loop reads CASSLAGSGNTIYF. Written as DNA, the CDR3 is TGTGCCAGCAGCTTAGCAGGGTCTGGAAACACCATATATTTT.

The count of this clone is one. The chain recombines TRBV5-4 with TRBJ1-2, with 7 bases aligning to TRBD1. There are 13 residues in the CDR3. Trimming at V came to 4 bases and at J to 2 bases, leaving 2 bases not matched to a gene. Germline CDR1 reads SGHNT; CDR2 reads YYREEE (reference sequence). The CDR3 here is CASSPGQNYGYTF. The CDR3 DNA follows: TGTGCCAGCAGCCCGGGACAGAACTATGGCTACACCTTC.

The CDR3 DNA is TGTGCCAGCAGTGAGTATGGAACCCGGGACTATGGCTACACCTTC. Its protein is CASSEYGTRDYGYTF. The genes are TRBV25-1 and TRBJ1-2, with no clear D. Per germline, CDR1 MGHDK and CDR2 SYGVNS. This CDR3 is built from 15 residues. Trimming removed 3 bases from V and 3 bases from J, with 14 bases in between.

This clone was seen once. This CDR3 reads CASSPAGDIQEKLFF. The CDR3 nucleotides read TGTGCCAGCAGTCCTGCCGGGGATATTCAAGAAAAACTGTTTTTT. The chain uses TRBV28 and TRBJ1-4, with D unclear. V lost 5 bases and J lost 8, with 18 bases in between. This CDR3 comprises 15 residues. The germline V gene has CDR1 MDHEN and CDR2 SYDVKM.

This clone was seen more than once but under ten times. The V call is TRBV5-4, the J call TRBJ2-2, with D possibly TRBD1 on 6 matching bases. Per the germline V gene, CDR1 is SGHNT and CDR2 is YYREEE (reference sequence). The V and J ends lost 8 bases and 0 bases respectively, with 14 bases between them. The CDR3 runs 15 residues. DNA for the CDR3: TGTGCCAGTACTCAGGGGCTCGCGAACACCGGGGAGCTGTTTTTT. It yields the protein CASTQGLANTGELFF.

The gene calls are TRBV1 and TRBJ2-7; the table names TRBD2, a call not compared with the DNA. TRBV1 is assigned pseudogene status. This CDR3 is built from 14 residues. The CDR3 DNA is TGCACCAGCAGAACTAGCGGGAGGGCCTACGAGCAGTACTTC. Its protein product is CTSRTSGRAYEQYF.

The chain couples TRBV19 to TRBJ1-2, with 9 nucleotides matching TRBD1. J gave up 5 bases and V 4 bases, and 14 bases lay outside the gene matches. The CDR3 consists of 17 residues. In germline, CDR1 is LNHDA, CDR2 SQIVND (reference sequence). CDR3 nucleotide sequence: TGTGCCAGTAGTACCCGTTCGGGACAGGGTTTCGGGTATGGCTACACCTTC. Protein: CASSTRSGQGFGYGYTF.

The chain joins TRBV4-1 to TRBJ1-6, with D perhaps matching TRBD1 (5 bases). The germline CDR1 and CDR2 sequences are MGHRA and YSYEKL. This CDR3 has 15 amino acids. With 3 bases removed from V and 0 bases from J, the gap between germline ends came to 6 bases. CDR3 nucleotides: TGCGCCAGCAGCCAGGGGGGCTCCTATAATTCACCCCTCCACTTT. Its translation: CASSQGGSYNSPLHF.

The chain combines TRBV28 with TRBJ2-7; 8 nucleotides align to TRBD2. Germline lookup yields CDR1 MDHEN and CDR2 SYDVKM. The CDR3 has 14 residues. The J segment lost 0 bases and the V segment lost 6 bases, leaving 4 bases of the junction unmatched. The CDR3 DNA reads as TGTGCCAGCAGCATTAGCGGGGTCTCCTACGAGCAGTACTTC. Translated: CASSISGVSYEQYF.

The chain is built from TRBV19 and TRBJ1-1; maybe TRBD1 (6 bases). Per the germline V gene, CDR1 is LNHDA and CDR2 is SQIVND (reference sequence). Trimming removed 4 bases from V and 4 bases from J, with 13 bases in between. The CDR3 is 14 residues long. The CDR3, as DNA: TGTGCCAGTAGTAGACAGGTTGGTAGCACTGAAGCTTTCTTT. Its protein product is CASSRQVGSTEAFF. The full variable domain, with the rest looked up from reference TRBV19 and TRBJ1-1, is DGGITQSPKYLFRKEGQNVTLSCEQNLNHDAMYWYRQDPGQGLRLIYYSQIVNDFQKGDIAEGYSVSREKKESFPLTVTSAQKNPTAFYLCASSRQVGSTEAFFGQGTRLTVV.

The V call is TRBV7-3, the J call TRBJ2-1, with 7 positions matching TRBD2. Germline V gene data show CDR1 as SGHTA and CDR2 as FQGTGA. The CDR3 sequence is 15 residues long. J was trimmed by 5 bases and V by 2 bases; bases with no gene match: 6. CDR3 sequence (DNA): TGTGCCAGCAGCTTAGGAGCGGGGAATCACAATGAGCAGTTCTTC. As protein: CASSLGAGNHNEQFF. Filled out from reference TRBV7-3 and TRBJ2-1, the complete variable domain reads GAGVSQTPSNKVTEKGKYVELRCDPISGHTALYWYRQSLGQGPEFLIYFQGTGAADDSGLPNDRFFAVRPEGSVSTLKIQRTERGDSAVYLCASSLGAGNHNEQFFGPGTRLTVL.

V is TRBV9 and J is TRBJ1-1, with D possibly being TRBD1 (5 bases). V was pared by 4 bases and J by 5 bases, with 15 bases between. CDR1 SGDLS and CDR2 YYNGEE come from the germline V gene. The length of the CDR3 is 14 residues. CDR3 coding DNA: TGTGCCAGCAGCCCCCGGGGGGGGAGTACTGAAGCTTTCTTT. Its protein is CASSPRGGSTEAFF. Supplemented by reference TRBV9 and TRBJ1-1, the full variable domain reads DSGVTQTPKHLITATGQRVTLRCSPRSGDLSVYWYQQSLDQGLQFLIQYYNGEERAKGNILERFSAQQFPDLHSELNLSSLELGDSALYFCASSPRGGSTEAFFGQGTRLTVV.

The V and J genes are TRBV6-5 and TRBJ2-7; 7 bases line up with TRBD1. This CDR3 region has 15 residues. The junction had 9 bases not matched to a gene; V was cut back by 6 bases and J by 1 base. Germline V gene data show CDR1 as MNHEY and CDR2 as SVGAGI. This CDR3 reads CASSYRTGKSYEQYF. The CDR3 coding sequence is TGTGCCAGCAGCTACCGGACAGGAAAATCCTACGAGCAGTACTTC.

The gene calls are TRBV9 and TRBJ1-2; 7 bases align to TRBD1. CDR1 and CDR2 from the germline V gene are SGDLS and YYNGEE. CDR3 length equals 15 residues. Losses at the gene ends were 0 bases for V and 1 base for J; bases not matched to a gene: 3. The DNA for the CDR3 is TGTGCCAGCAGCGTAGTTGGGACAGTTAACTATGGCTACACCTTC. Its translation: CASSVVGTVNYGYTF.

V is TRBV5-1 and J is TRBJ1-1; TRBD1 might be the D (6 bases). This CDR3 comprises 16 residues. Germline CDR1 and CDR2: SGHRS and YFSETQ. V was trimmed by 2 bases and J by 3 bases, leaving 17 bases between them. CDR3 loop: CASSFEPQGEDTEAFF. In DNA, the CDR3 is TGCGCCAGCAGCTTCGAACCACAGGGTGAGGACACTGAAGCTTTCTTT.

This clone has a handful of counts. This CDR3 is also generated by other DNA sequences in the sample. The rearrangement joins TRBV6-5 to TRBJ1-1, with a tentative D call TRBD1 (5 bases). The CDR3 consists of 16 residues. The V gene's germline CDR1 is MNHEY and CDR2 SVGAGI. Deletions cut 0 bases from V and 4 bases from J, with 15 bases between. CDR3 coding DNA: TGTGCCAGCAGTTACTCGACAGAAAAGGTGAGCACTGAAGCTTTCTTT. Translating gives CASSYSTEKVSTEAFF.

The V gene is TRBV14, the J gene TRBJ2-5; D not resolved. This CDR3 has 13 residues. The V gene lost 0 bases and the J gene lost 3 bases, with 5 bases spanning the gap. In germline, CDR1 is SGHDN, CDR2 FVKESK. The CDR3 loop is CASSQDRKETQYF. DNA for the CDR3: TGTGCCAGCAGCCAAGACAGGAAAGAGACCCAGTACTTC.

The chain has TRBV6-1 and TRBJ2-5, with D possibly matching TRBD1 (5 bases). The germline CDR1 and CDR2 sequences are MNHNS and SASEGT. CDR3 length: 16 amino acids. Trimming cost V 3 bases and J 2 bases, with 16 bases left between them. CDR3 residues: CASSDWYRSTQETQYF. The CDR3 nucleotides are TGTGCCAGCAGTGATTGGTACAGGTCTACTCAAGAGACCCAGTACTTC.

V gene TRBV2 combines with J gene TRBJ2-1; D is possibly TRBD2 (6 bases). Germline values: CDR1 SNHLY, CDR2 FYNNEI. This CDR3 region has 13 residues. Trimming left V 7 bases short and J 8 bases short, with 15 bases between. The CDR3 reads CASKRVYPDEQFF. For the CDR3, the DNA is TGTGCCAGCAAGCGGGTCTATCCGGATGAGCAGTTCTTC.

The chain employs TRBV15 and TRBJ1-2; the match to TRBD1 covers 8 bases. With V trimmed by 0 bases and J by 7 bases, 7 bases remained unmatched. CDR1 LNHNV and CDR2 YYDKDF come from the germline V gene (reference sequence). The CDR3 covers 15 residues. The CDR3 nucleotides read TGTGCCACCAGCAGAGATCGGGCAGGGGGCCCTGGCTACACCTTC. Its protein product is CATSRDRAGGPGYTF.

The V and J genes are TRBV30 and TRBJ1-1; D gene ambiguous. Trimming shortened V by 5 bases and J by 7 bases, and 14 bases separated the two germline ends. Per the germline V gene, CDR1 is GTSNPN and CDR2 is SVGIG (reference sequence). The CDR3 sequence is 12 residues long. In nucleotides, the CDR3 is TGTGCCTGGTTCGACGTTGGGAGTGAAGCTTTCTTT. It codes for CAWFDVGSEAFF.

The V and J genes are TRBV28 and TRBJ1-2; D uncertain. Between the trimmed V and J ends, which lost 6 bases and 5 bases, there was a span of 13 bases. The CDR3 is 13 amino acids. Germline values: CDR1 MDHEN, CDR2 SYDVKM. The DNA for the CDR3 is TGTGCCAGCAGCCTCGCAAGGAGGTATGGCTACACCTTC. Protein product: CASSLARRYGYTF.

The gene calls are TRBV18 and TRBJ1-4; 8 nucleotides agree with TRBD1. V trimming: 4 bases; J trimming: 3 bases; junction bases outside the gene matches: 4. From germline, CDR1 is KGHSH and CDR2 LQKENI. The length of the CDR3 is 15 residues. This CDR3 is CASSLQTGANEKLFF. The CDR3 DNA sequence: TGTGCCAGCTCACTACAGACAGGGGCTAATGAAAAACTGTTTTTT. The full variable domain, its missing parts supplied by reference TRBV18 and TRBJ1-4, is NAGVMQNPRHLVRRRGQEARLRCSPMKGHSHVYWYRQLPEEGLKFMVYLQKENIIDESGMPKERFSAEFPKEGPSILRIQQVVRGDSAAYFCASSLQTGANEKLFFGSGTQLSVL.

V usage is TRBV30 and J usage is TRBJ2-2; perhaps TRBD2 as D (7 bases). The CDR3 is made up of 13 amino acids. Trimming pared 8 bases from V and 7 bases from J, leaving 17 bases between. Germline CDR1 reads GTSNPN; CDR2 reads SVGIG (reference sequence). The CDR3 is CARGGGAGGELFF. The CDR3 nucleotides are TGTGCCCGAGGGGGGGGCGCGGGCGGGGAGCTGTTTTTT.

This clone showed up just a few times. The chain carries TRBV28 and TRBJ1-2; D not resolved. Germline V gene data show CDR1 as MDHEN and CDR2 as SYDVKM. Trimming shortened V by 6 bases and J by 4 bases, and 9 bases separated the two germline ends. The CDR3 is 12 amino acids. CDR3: CASSRPGYGYTF. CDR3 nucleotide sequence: TGTGCCAGCAGCAGGCCAGGCTATGGCTACACCTTC.

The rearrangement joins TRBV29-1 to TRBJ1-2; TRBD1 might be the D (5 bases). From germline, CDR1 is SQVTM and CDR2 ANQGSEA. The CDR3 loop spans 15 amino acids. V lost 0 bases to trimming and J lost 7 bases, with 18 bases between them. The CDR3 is CSVEDGAGPVGGYTF. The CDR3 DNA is TGCAGCGTTGAAGATGGGGCCGGACCGGTTGGTGGCTACACCTTC.